Each of the 32 T cell receptor beta chains below was sequenced from the same sample in a study of blood T cell repertoires in COVID-19. Profiling relied on immunoSEQ multiplex PCR, and the TCRdb table lists in-frame clones only, not all of them. The table records 300,000 to 450,000 clones, approximately 89% of them present only once. The material sequenced was PBMCs or T cells enriched from blood (not recorded which). These receptors were taken from a man in his forties or fifties in a cohort exposed to, infected with or recovered from COVID-19 (not recorded which).

This clone was observed a handful of times. V is TRBV29-1 and J is TRBJ2-7; perhaps TRBD1 as D (5 bases). Germline assignment: CDR1 SQVTM and CDR2 ANQGSEA. Trimming took off 4 bases at V and 3 bases at J, with 13 bases between the two ends. CDR3 length: 13 amino acids. The CDR3 protein is CSVGTDKNYEQYF. The CDR3, as DNA: TGCAGCGTTGGGACGGACAAAAACTACGAGCAGTACTTC.

The rearrangement links TRBV3-1 (or the pseudogene TRBV3-2) to TRBJ2-1, with TRBD2 identical over 10 bases. CDR3 size: 15 residues. V lost 4 bases, J lost 1 base, and 1 base stayed unmatched. The germline V gene encodes CDR1 LGHDT and CDR2 YNNKEL (reference sequence). The CDR3: CASSRAGGSYNEQFF. DNA of the CDR3: TGTGCCAGCAGCCGAGCGGGAGGGTCCTACAATGAGCAGTTCTTC.

V and J are TRBV29-1 and TRBJ2-1; D is perhaps TRBD1 (5 bases). V was shortened by 8 bases and J by 3 bases, with 11 bases between the two germline ends. Germline CDR1 is SQVTM and CDR2 is ANQGSEA. The CDR3 is made up of 12 amino acids. The DNA for the CDR3 is TGCAGCTCAAGCGACAGCTACAATGAGCAGTTCTTC. This encodes CSSSDSYNEQFF.

The rearrangement uses TRBV9 and TRBJ2-5; TRBD2 aligns across 9 bases. CDR3 size: 15 residues. With 0 bases clipped from V and 6 bases from J, the junction kept 6 bases outside the gene matches. Germline assignment: CDR1 SGDLS and CDR2 YYNGEE. The CDR3 DNA is TGTGCCAGCAGCGTAGCGGCTAGCGGGGCCCAGACCCAGTACTTC. It specifies CASSVAASGAQTQYF.

This chain joins TRBV4-2 and TRBJ1-6; D possibly corresponds to TRBD1 (6 bases). The germline V gene has CDR1 LGHNA and CDR2 YNFKEQ. Trimming removed 3 bases at V and 9 bases at J, with 15 bases between. The CDR3 spans 15 residues. Written as DNA, the CDR3 is TGTGCCAGCAGCCAGGAAACAGGGTCGCGTTCACCCCTCCACTTT. The encoded protein is CASSQETGSRSPLHF.

The chain links TRBV21-1 to TRBJ1-1. TRBV21-1 is listed as a pseudogene. The CDR3 loop spans 15 amino acids. CDR3 DNA: TGTGCCAGCAGCAAAAGGAGGTGGGTGAACACTGAAGCTTTCTTT. Translating it yields CASSKRRWVNTEAFF.

V and J are TRBV5-1 and TRBJ2-3; 10 bases agree with TRBD2. The V and J ends lost 3 bases and 1 base, in that order; junction bases with no gene match: 5. This CDR3 spans 16 amino acids. Germline loops: CDR1 SGHRS, CDR2 YFSETQ. As DNA, the CDR3 is TGCGCCAGCAGCTACCGGCTAGCGGGGGGCACAGATACGCAGTATTTT. It translates to CASSYRLAGGTDTQYF.

The rearrangement uses TRBV10-3 and TRBJ1-1; 7 nucleotides match TRBD1. The CDR3 sequence is 14 residues long. With 7 bases clipped from V and 6 bases from J, the junction kept 11 bases outside the gene matches. CDR1 ENHRY and CDR2 SYGVKD come from the germline V gene. CDR3 region: CAIKGSEGAPEAFF. Here the CDR3 DNA reads TGTGCCATCAAGGGGTCTGAGGGGGCCCCTGAAGCTTTCTTT.

The chain combines TRBV9 with TRBJ2-7; D may be TRBD1 (6 bases). V was trimmed by 3 bases and J by 2 bases, leaving 12 bases between them. The length of the CDR3 is 14 residues. The V gene's germline CDR1 is SGDLS and CDR2 YYNGEE. CDR3 DNA sequence: TGTGCCAGCAGCGGTACAGGGACCACCTACGAGCAGTACTTC. This gives the protein CASSGTGTTYEQYF.

The CDR3, as DNA: TGTGCCAGCAGCCTCGAAGGGGCGAATGGCTACACCTTC. It encodes CASSLEGANGYTF. The V and J genes are TRBV7-9 and TRBJ1-2; D possibly corresponds to TRBD1 (5 bases). Germline V lookup: CDR1 SEHNR, CDR2 FQNEAQ (reference sequence). This CDR3 is 13 amino acids long. V lost 5 bases and J 6 bases, leaving 13 bases between the germline ends.

The chain couples TRBV30 to TRBJ2-7; 8 bases are a match to TRBD1. V lost 5 bases to trimming and J lost 3 bases; unmatched junction nucleotides: 3. The CDR3 spans 12 residues. CDR1 and CDR2 from the germline V gene are GTSNPN and SVGIG (reference sequence). The CDR3 loop reads CAWSTGGYEQYF. CDR3 in DNA: TGTGCCTGGTCAACAGGGGGCTACGAGCAGTACTTC. Full variable domain (missing parts from reference TRBV30 and TRBJ2-7): SQTIHQWPATLVQPVGSPLSLECTVEGTSNPNLYWYRQAAGRGLQLLFYSVGIGQISSEVPQNLSASRPQDRQFILSSKKLLLSDSGFYLCAWSTGGYEQYFGPGTRLTVT.

This chain joins TRBV10-3 and TRBJ1-5, with D uncertain. The CDR3 is 15 amino acids. Germline CDR1 is ENHRY and CDR2 is SYGVKD. The V end lost 0 bases, the J end lost 6 bases, and 12 bases lay between the germline ends. CDR3 in DNA: TGTGCCATCAGTGAGTCATTGACATCTCCTCAGCCCCAGCATTTT. This codes for CAISESLTSPQPQHF.

The V gene is TRBV18, the J gene TRBJ1-1; 10 bases are shared with TRBD1. The germline CDR1 and CDR2 sequences are KGHSH and LQKENI. V gave up 6 bases and J gave up 5 bases; unmatched junction bases: 6. The CDR3 spans 14 residues. Written as DNA, the CDR3 is TGTGCCAGCTCCCTCCGACAGGGGGCAACTGAAGCTTTCTTT. Residues: CASSLRQGATEAFF.

This clone was seen a few times. V is TRBV19 and J is TRBJ1-2; 8 bases fit TRBD1. Germline lookup yields CDR1 LNHDA and CDR2 SQIVND (reference sequence). The CDR3 totals 15 residues. With 2 bases clipped from V and 4 bases from J, the junction kept 6 bases outside the gene matches. The CDR3 DNA follows: TGTGCCAGTAGTATATGGCGGGACAGGACCTATGGCTACACCTTC. This gives the protein CASSIWRDRTYGYTF.

V usage is TRBV21-1 and J usage is TRBJ2-4; TRBD2 is the table's D call and was not checked against the DNA. TRBV21-1 is labeled a pseudogene. The CDR3 length is 12 residues. The CDR3, as DNA: TGTGCCAGCAGAATCCGGGGAGGGATTCAGTACTTC. It yields the protein CASRIRGGIQYF.

This clone was picked up a small number of times. V is TRBV21-1 and J is TRBJ1-5. TRBV21-1 is a pseudogene locus. This CDR3 comprises 14 residues. For the CDR3, the DNA is TGTGCCAGCAGCAACGTGCTTGGAGAACAGCCCCAGCATTTT. Translation: CASSNVLGEQPQHF.

The rearrangement links TRBV6-5 to TRBJ2-7, with TRBD2 matching 14 bases. The CDR3 sequence is 14 residues long. Germline assignment: CDR1 MNHEY and CDR2 SVGAGI. Trimming took 6 bases from V and 4 from J; bases not matched to a gene: 2. The CDR3 sequence is CASRRTSGGYEQYF. Here the CDR3 DNA reads TGTGCCAGCAGGCGGACTAGCGGGGGGTACGAGCAGTACTTC.

V and J are TRBV18 and TRBJ2-6; 8 bases line up with TRBD1. The CDR3 runs 18 residues. Germline CDR1 is KGHSH and CDR2 is LQKENI. V was clipped by 4 bases and J by 0 bases; unmatched bases: 8. The CDR3 sequence is CASSRDRHRSSGANVLTF. Written as DNA, the CDR3 is TGTGCCAGCTCACGGGACAGGCATAGAAGCTCTGGGGCCAACGTCCTGACTTTC. Combining the CDR3 with reference TRBV18 and TRBJ2-6 gives the whole variable domain NAGVMQNPRHLVRRRGQEARLRCSPMKGHSHVYWYRQLPEEGLKFMVYLQKENIIDESGMPKERFSAEFPKEGPSILRIQQVVRGDSAAYFCASSRDRHRSSGANVLTFGAGSRLTVL.

The sample holds one count of this clone. The chain employs TRBV7-9 and TRBJ1-6; 8 bases fit TRBD1. The CDR3 has 17 residues. V was pared by 1 base and J by 7 bases, with 9 bases of the junction left unmatched. The germline V gene has CDR1 SEHNR and CDR2 FQNEAQ (reference sequence). CDR3 nucleotide sequence: TGTGCCAGCAGCTTAGTTTTGACAGGGGTTTTCAATTCACCCCTCCACTTT. It is translated as CASSLVLTGVFNSPLHF.

The V and J genes are TRBV29-1 and TRBJ1-1; no clear D. CDR3 length: 12 residues. Germline V lookup: CDR1 SQVTM, CDR2 ANQGSEA. V dropped 4 bases and J dropped 2 bases, with 8 bases sitting between them. The CDR3 is CSVAGFNTEAFF. The CDR3 DNA is TGCAGCGTTGCAGGATTTAACACTGAAGCTTTCTTT.

This clone has a single count. The V and J genes are TRBV6-1 and TRBJ1-1; D is unresolved. V shed 2 bases and J shed 1 base, with 5 bases lying between them. Germline assignment: CDR1 MNHNS and CDR2 SASEGT. The CDR3 runs 13 residues. The CDR3 DNA reads as TGTGCCAGCAGTGAACAGAAGAACACTGAAGCTTTCTTT. As protein: CASSEQKNTEAFF.

CDR3 DNA sequence: TGTGCCAGCATTACCTCGAAAGGGGGGACAGGCCAAGAGACCCAGTACTTC. Protein product: CASITSKGGTGQETQYF. The chain is built from TRBV25-1 and TRBJ2-5; TRBD1 matches at 8 bases. The CDR3 loop spans 17 amino acids. V was clipped by 7 bases and J by 1 base; unmatched bases: 14. From germline, CDR1 is MGHDK and CDR2 SYGVNS.

J is TRBJ2-1 and V is TRBV1; the table's D call, TRBD1, was not checked against the DNA. TRBV1 is noted as a pseudogene. The CDR3 spans 11 residues. CDR3 protein: CTSSPINEQFF. The CDR3 DNA follows: TGCACCAGCAGCCCCATCAATGAGCAGTTCTTC.

V is TRBV5-4 and J is TRBJ2-3; possibly TRBD2 for D (5 bases). The germline gives CDR1 SGHNT, CDR2 YYREEE (reference sequence). The CDR3 runs 14 residues. V was cut by 3 bases and J by 0 bases, with 8 bases left in between. The CDR3 sequence: CASSSAGSTDTQYF. CDR3 coding DNA: TGTGCCAGCAGCTCTGCGGGCAGCACAGATACGCAGTATTTT.

The chain links TRBV12-5 to TRBJ2-1; 9 nucleotides align to TRBD1. Germline V lookup: CDR1 LGHNT, CDR2 FRNRAP. CDR3 length: 14 residues. V lost 2 bases and J lost 5; bases outside the gene matches: 1. The CDR3, as DNA: TGTGCTAGTGGTTTGAGGGACAGGGACAATGAGCAGTTCTTC. Protein product: CASGLRDRDNEQFF.

V usage is TRBV29-1 and J usage is TRBJ1-1, with D perhaps matching TRBD1 (6 bases). Germline lookup yields CDR1 SQVTM and CDR2 ANQGSEA. V was clipped by 6 bases and J by 0 bases, with 11 bases between them. The CDR3 is 13 residues long. In DNA form, the CDR3 reads TGCAGCGTGGGGACATACATGAACACTGAAGCTTTCTTT. Its translation: CSVGTYMNTEAFF.

The chain joins TRBV11-3 to TRBJ1-1; 8 bases map to TRBD1. Germline V gene data show CDR1 as SGHNT and CDR2 as YENEEA. After removal of 1 base from V and 1 base from J, the junction contained 2 bases not matched to a gene. This CDR3 region has 15 residues. CDR3 loop: CASSLGQGRNTEAFF. Written as DNA, the CDR3 is TGTGCCAGCAGCTTAGGACAGGGGCGGAACACTGAAGCTTTCTTT.

This chain uses TRBV5-4 with TRBJ2-2; tentatively, D is TRBD1 (6 bases). CDR1 and CDR2 from the germline V gene are SGHNT and YYREEE (reference sequence). The CDR3 runs 14 residues. The V gene lost 1 base and the J gene lost 7 bases, with 11 bases spanning the gap. The chain's CDR3 is CASSLNRVGGELFF. The CDR3 DNA follows: TGTGCCAGCAGCTTGAACAGGGTCGGCGGGGAGCTGTTTTTT.

The CDR3 DNA follows: TGTGCCAGCTCACCACTGAGCGGCCAAGAGACCCAGTACTTC. Encoded protein: CASSPLSGQETQYF. The chain joins TRBV18 to TRBJ2-5, with D tentatively TRBD2 (5 bases). Trimming pared 1 base from V and 1 base from J, leaving 7 bases between. There are 14 residues in the CDR3. The germline gives CDR1 KGHSH, CDR2 LQKENI.

CDR3 sequence (DNA): TGTGCCAGCAGTTACGTTGGGGGCGCGGGCACTGAAGCTTTCTTT. As protein: CASSYVGGAGTEAFF. The rearrangement joins TRBV6-5 to TRBJ1-1; possible D gene TRBD1, 6 bases. The V gene lost 2 bases and the J gene lost 4 bases, with 14 bases spanning the gap. The germline CDR1 and CDR2 sequences are MNHEY and SVGAGI. CDR3 length: 15 amino acids.

The rearrangement joins TRBV3-1 (or the pseudogene TRBV3-2) to TRBJ1-1; D possibly corresponds to TRBD1 (5 bases). Per germline, CDR1 LGHDT and CDR2 YNNKEL (reference sequence). The CDR3 runs to 14 residues. With 3 bases removed from V and 1 base from J, the gap between germline ends came to 9 bases. The CDR3 DNA follows: TGTGCCAGCAGCCAGTCGGACAAGAACACTGAAGCTTTCTTT. As protein: CASSQSDKNTEAFF.

V usage is TRBV3-1 (or the pseudogene TRBV3-2) and J usage is TRBJ1-2; D is uncertain. The CDR3 is made up of 14 amino acids. Trimming took 3 bases from V and 0 from J, leaving 8 bases between them. The V gene's germline CDR1 is LGHDT and CDR2 YNNKEL (reference sequence). In nucleotides, the CDR3 is TGTGCCAGCAGCCAGTCACTATCTAACTATGGCTACACCTTC. Translated, it gives CASSQSLSNYGYTF.